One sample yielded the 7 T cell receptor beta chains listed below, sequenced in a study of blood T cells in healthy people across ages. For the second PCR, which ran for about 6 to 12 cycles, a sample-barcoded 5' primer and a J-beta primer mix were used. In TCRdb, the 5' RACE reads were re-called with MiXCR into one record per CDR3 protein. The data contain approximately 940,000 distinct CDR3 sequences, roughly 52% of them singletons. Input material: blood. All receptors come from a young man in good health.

The CDR3 loop is CATSDSTRNEQFF. The CDR3 DNA reads as TGTGCCACCAGTGATTCGACCCGGAATGAGCAGTTCTTC. The chain recombines TRBV24-1 with TRBJ2-1; D not resolved. The germline CDR1 and CDR2 sequences are KGHDR and SFDVKD. Deletions cut 2 bases from V and 7 bases from J, with 8 bases between. This CDR3 region has 13 residues.

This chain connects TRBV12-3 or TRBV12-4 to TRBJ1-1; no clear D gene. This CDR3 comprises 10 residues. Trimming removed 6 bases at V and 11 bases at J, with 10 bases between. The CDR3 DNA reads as TGTGCCAGCAGCCGGCTTGAGGCTTTCTTT. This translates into CASSRLEAFF.

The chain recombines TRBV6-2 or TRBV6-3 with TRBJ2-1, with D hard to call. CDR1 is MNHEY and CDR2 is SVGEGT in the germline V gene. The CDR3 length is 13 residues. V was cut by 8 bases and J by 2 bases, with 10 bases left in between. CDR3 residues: CASAILTYNEQFF. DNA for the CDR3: TGTGCCAGCGCCATCTTAACCTACAATGAGCAGTTCTTC.

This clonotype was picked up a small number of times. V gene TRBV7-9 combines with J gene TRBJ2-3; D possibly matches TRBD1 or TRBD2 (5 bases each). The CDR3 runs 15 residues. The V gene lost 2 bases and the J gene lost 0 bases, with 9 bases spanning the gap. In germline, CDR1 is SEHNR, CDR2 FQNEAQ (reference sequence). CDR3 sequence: CASSLFGASTDTQYF. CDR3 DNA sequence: TGTGCCAGCAGCTTATTCGGGGCAAGCACAGATACGCAGTATTTT. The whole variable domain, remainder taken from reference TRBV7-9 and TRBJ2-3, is DTGVSQNPRHKITKRGQNVTFRCDPISEHNRLYWYRQTLGQGPEFLTYFQNEAQLEKSRLLSDRFSAERPKGSFSTLEIQRTEQGDSAMYLCASSLFGASTDTQYFGPGTRLTVL.

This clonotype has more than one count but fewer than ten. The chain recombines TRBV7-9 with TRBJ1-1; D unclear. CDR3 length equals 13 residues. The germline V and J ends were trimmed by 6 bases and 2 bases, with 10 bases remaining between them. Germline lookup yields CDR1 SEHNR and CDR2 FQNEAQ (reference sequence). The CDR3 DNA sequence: TGTGCCAGCAGAGTAGACGGAAACACTGAAGCTTTCTTT. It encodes CASRVDGNTEAFF.

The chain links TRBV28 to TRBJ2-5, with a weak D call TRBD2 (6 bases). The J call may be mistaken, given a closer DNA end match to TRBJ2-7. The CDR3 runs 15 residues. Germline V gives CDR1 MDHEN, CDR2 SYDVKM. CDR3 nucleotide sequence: TGTGCCAGCAGTTTGCGGTGGAGGGGAATGAACGAGCAGTACTTC. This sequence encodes CASSLRWRGMNEQYF.

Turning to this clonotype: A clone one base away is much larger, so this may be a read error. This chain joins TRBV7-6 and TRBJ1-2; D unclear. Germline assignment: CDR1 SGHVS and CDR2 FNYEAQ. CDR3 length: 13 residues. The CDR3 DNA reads TGTACCAGCAGCCCCGACACGGGCTATGGCTACACCTTC. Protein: CTSSPDTGYGYTF. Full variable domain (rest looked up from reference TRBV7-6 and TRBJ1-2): GAGVSQSPRYKVTKRGQDVALRCDPISGHVSLYWYRQALGQGPEFLTYFNYEAQQDKSGLPNDRFSAERPEGSISTLTIQRTEQRDSAMYRCTSSPDTGYGYTFGSGTRLTVV.